Below, 18 T cell receptor beta chains from the same sample are listed, as sequenced in a study of sequential checkpoint blockade in melanoma. The sample's treatment: randomized to nivolumab then ipilimumab (arm A) or the reverse (arm B). Generated by immunoSEQ multiplex PCR, the TCRdb table keeps only in-frame clones and is missing some. Altogether 35,000 to 45,000 clones are present, 84% being singletons, with the ten largest covering less than 7%. The source was CD8+ T cells sorted from blood (inferred from file names), collected from a patient given nivolumab and ipilimumab in sequence. These receptors all stem from a human donor with melanoma.

This clone came up once. The rearrangement links TRBV9 to TRBJ1-1; TRBD1 agrees at 9 bases. V shed 2 bases, J shed 4 bases, and the junction held 9 bases outside the gene matches. Germline V lookup: CDR1 SGDLS, CDR2 YYNGEE. The CDR3 contains 16 residues. The CDR3 sequence: CASSVDIQGAVTEAFF. In DNA, the CDR3 is TGTGCCAGCAGCGTTGATATACAGGGGGCCGTCACTGAAGCTTTCTTT.

The CDR3 nucleotides read TGCGCCAGCAGCCAAGGACTAAACCAAGAGACCCAGTACTTC. Protein: CASSQGLNQETQYF. The chain combines TRBV5-1 with TRBJ2-5; TRBD2 might be the D (6 bases). Deletions cut 4 bases from V and 0 bases from J, with 10 bases between. This CDR3 contains 14 residues. Germline V gene sequence: CDR1 SGHRS, CDR2 YFSETQ.

The V call is TRBV5-1, the J call TRBJ2-5; maybe TRBD1 (6 bases). CDR1 and CDR2 from the germline V gene are SGHRS and YFSETQ. This CDR3 contains 15 residues. The V end was cut by 4 bases, the J end by 2 bases, with 15 bases between. The CDR3 region is CASSGSTGLQETQYF. For the CDR3, the DNA is TGCGCCAGCAGCGGTTCGACAGGCCTTCAAGAGACCCAGTACTTC.

The chain has TRBV13 and TRBJ2-3, with 11 bases lining up with TRBD2. Trimming at V came to 4 bases and at J to 5 bases, leaving 5 bases not matched to a gene. The CDR3 covers 15 residues. The germline V gene has CDR1 PRHDT and CDR2 FYEKMQ (reference sequence). The CDR3: CASSWGLAEGDTQYF. CDR3 DNA sequence: TGTGCCAGCAGCTGGGGACTAGCGGAAGGAGATACGCAGTATTTT.

J is TRBJ1-1 and V is TRBV7-9; D may be TRBD1 (5 bases). Germline-derived CDR1 and CDR2 are SEHNR and FQNEAQ (reference sequence). CDR3 size: 15 residues. V lost 5 bases to trimming and J lost 1 base, with 14 bases between them. The DNA of the CDR3 is TGTGCCAGCAGCCGGACACAATGGGAGAACACTGAAGCTTTCTTT. Translation gives CASSRTQWENTEAFF.

The V and J genes are TRBV6-5 and TRBJ1-1; 11 bases map to TRBD1. Germline V CDR1 and CDR2: MNHEY, SVGAGI. V was clipped by 6 bases and J by 3 bases; unmatched bases: 6. This CDR3 contains 15 residues. The CDR3 bases are TGTGCCAGCAGCCCGGACAGGGGGCGCGACACTGAAGCTTTCTTT. Translating it yields CASSPDRGRDTEAFF.

The chain employs TRBV27 and TRBJ2-1, with TRBD2 matching 12 bases. The germline V gene has CDR1 MNHEY and CDR2 SMNVEV (reference sequence). The CDR3 spans 18 residues. Trimming cost V 6 bases and J 6 bases; bases outside gene matches: 15. In DNA, the CDR3 is TGTGCCAGCAGCCGCACAGCGACGGGACTAGCGGGTGGCAATGAGCAGTTCTTC. The encoded protein is CASSRTATGLAGGNEQFF.

The J gene is TRBJ2-1, the V gene TRBV6-5, with 7 positions matching TRBD2. The ends lost 5 bases at V and 6 bases at J; junction bases unmatched: 4. The CDR3 spans 13 residues. CDR1 is MNHEY, CDR2 SVGAGI, per germline. CDR3 sequence reads: CASSQGLSNEQFF. In DNA, the CDR3 is TGTGCCAGCAGTCAGGGACTAAGCAATGAGCAGTTCTTC.

The CDR3 region is CSVEDWDISYEQYF. CDR3 sequence (DNA): TGCAGCGTTGAAGATTGGGACATATCCTACGAGCAGTACTTC. The chain carries TRBV29-1 and TRBJ2-7; tentatively, D is TRBD1 (6 bases). Germline V gene lookup returns CDR1 SQVTM and CDR2 ANQGSEA. Trimming took off 0 bases at V and 1 base at J, with 10 bases between the two ends. The CDR3 sequence is 14 residues long.

J is TRBJ2-5 and V is TRBV5-1; 11 nucleotides match TRBD2. The CDR3 loop spans 16 amino acids. From germline, CDR1 is SGHRS and CDR2 YFSETQ. After removal of 6 bases from V and 2 bases from J, the junction contained 9 bases not matched to a gene. CDR3 coding DNA: TGCGCCAGCACCTCAAGACTAGCGGGGTTACAAGAGACCCAGTACTTC. Amino acids: CASTSRLAGLQETQYF.

The chain is built from TRBV15 and TRBJ1-5; possible D gene TRBD1, 5 bases. In germline, CDR1 is LNHNV, CDR2 YYDKDF (reference sequence). V lost 8 bases and J 4 bases, leaving 9 bases between the germline ends. The CDR3 has 12 residues. The CDR3 loop reads CATGEGNQPQHF. CDR3 DNA sequence: TGTGCCACCGGGGAGGGGAATCAGCCCCAGCATTTT.

This clone showed up just once. The chain links TRBV5-6 to TRBJ2-6, with 11 bases fitting TRBD1. After removal of 3 bases from V and 2 bases from J, the junction contained 7 bases not matched to a gene. The CDR3 consists of 18 residues. Per germline, CDR1 SGHDT and CDR2 YYEEEE. CDR3 bases: TGTGCCAGCAGCTGGCCGGGACAGGGGGTCACTGGGGCCAACGTCCTGACTTTC. Translation gives CASSWPGQGVTGANVLTF.

The CDR3 here is CASSLEQHTYEQYF. The DNA for the CDR3 is TGTGCCAGCAGTTTAGAACAGCATACCTACGAGCAGTACTTC. This chain links TRBV27 with TRBJ2-5; D is unresolved. Judging by the DNA end, TRBJ2-7 fits better; the J call may be wrong. There are 14 residues in the CDR3. The germline CDR1 and CDR2 sequences are MNHEY and SMNVEV (reference sequence).

J is TRBJ1-1 and V is TRBV29-1; no clear D gene. Trimming cost V 0 bases and J 7 bases, with 6 bases left between them. Germline CDR1 and CDR2: SQVTM and ANQGSEA. There are 11 residues in the CDR3. CDR3 sequence (DNA): TGCAGCGTTGAAGAGGCCAGTGAAGCTTTCTTT. This gives the protein CSVEEASEAFF.

The V call is TRBV6-5, the J call TRBJ1-1, with D perhaps TRBD1 (5 bases). Between the trimmed V and J ends, which lost 0 bases and 7 bases, there was a span of 9 bases. The germline gives CDR1 MNHEY, CDR2 SVGAGI. The length of the CDR3 is 13 residues. The CDR3 reads CASSYSGGGEAFF. The CDR3 bases are TGTGCCAGCAGTTACTCGGGGGGGGGTGAAGCTTTCTTT.

This sequence joins TRBV5-1 and TRBJ1-6; possible D gene TRBD1, 6 bases. CDR3 length: 14 amino acids. Germline V gives CDR1 SGHRS, CDR2 YFSETQ. V lost 5 bases to trimming and J lost 10 bases, with 16 bases between them. In DNA form, the CDR3 reads TGCGCCAGCAGTTACCTCGGGACAACGTCACCCCTCCACTTT. Protein sequence: CASSYLGTTSPLHF.

The CDR3 loop is CASSPGLAGVEEQYF. CDR3 sequence (DNA): TGTGCCAGCAGCCCTGGACTAGCGGGAGTAGAAGAGCAGTACTTC. The V and J genes are TRBV9 and TRBJ2-7; 13 nucleotides line up with TRBD2. V lost 4 bases to trimming and J lost 7 bases; unmatched junction nucleotides: 8. Germline V gene lookup returns CDR1 SGDLS and CDR2 YYNGEE. The length of the CDR3 is 15 residues.

This clone was found a few times. The chain is built from TRBV11-2 and TRBJ1-1; D may be TRBD1 (5 bases). Trimming pared 5 bases from V and 4 bases from J, leaving 14 bases between. This CDR3 has 14 residues. Germline-derived CDR1 and CDR2 are SGHAT and FQNNGV. The CDR3 nucleotides are TGTGCCAGCAGCGTCACAGGAATCCTCACTGAAGCTTTCTTT. Translated: CASSVTGILTEAFF.